The clone carrying this TCR beta chain has a handful of counts. Its antigen remains unknown. The data belong to a study of blood T cells in healthy people across ages. Trimming took off 7 bases at V and 2 bases at J, with 14 bases between the two ends. The CDR3 covers 13 residues. CDR1 is SQVTM and CDR2 is ANQGSEA in the germline V gene. Peripheral blood was drawn, roughly 10 milliliters per donor. Study conclusions and caveats: Roughly linear declines in TCR beta diversity per million T cells occurred with age.

The second PCR ran roughly 7 to 12 cycles with a sample-barcoded 5' primer and J-beta primers. TCRdb reanalysed the 5' RACE reads using MiXCR and keeps one entry per CDR3 protein. The data show around 2 million distinct CDR3 sequences, 35% to 50% seen once. This receptor was identified in a human donor in good health. V is TRBV29-1 and J is TRBJ1-2; D remains ambiguous. Sequencing was done on a sample of blood. In DNA form, the CDR3 reads TGCAGCGCCCCAACAGCGCCCAACTATGGCTACACCTTC. It translates to CSAPTAPNYGYTF.